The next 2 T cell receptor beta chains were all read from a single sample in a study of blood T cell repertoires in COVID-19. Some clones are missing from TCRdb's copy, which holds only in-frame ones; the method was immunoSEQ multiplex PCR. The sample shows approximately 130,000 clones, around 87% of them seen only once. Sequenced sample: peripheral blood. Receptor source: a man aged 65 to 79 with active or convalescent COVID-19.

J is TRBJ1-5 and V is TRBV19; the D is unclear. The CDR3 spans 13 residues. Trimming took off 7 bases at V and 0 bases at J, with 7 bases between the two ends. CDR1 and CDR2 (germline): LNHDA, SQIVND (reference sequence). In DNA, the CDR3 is TGTGCCAGTATTCCGGGTAGCAATCAGCCCCAGCATTTT. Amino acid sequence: CASIPGSNQPQHF.

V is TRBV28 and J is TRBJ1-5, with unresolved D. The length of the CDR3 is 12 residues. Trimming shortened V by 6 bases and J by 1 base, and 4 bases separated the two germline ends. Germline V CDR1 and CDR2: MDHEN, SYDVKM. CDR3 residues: CASRGSNQPQHF. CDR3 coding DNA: TGTGCCAGCAGGGGCAGCAATCAGCCCCAGCATTTT.